This T cell receptor beta chain was identified during a study of shared clonotypes between healthy human individuals. The assay was immunoSEQ multiplex PCR, and TCRdb's table has in-frame clones only and misses some. The table records millions of clones, 90% to 95% of them present only once. J gave up 0 bases and V 3 bases, and 5 bases lay outside the gene matches. This CDR3 comprises 15 residues. Germline V gene sequence: CDR1 SGHTA, CDR2 FQGNSA. Sample: naive CD4+ T cells sorted from blood. Subset of the sample: CD45RA+ positively selected. The chain couples TRBV7-2 to TRBJ2-7; TRBD1 matches at 7 bases. This clonotype was obtained from a man aged 18 to 29 in good health. The CDR3 region is CASSFDRVGSYEQYF. The CDR3 coding sequence is TGTGCCAGCAGCTTCGACAGGGTTGGCTCCTACGAGCAGTACTTC.